The table lists the clone carrying this T cell receptor beta chain with many counts. The antigen remains undetermined. Time point described: newly diagnosed GD, antithyroid drugs for less than 3 months. The TCR library used RNA extracted from PBMCs. This CDR3 has 15 residues. Trimming at V came to 1 base and at J to 8 bases, leaving 7 bases not matched to a gene. The data stem from a study of regulatory T cells in long-lasting Graves disease. The study's findings and limits: A reduction in accuracy may have resulted from the small sample size.

Construction of TCR beta libraries relied on iRepertoire HTBI primers and on Arm-PCR targeting CDR3 regions. TCRdb ran MiXCR on the multiplex PCR reads and lists one entry per CDR3 protein. The table lists approximately 400,000 distinct CDR3 sequences, 15% to 18% of them singletons. The J gene is TRBJ1-4, the V gene TRBV12-3 or TRBV12-4; TRBD1 matches 7 bases. This TCR was sampled from a female donor with Graves disease. The sequencing here drew on peripheral blood mononuclear cells (PBMCs), taken at new diagnosis, from a patient treated with antithyroid drugs. CDR3 protein: CASSLGGQILEKLFF. Here the CDR3 DNA reads TGTGCCAGCAGTTTAGGGGGACAGATCTTAGAAAAACTGTTTTTT.